The clone carrying this TCR beta chain was picked up a small number of times. Its antigen is unidentified. TCRdb used MiXCR to reprocess the 5' RACE reads, holding one entry per CDR3 protein. The sample records 95,000 to 120,000 distinct CDR3 sequences, 22% being singletons. The sample belongs to a study of T-cell memory formation after mild COVID-19. Across the whole study: Among the donors, TCR clusters were largely specific to each donor.

The study, taken as a whole, reports: A second wave expanding day 15 to 37 was CD4+-biased; contracting clones were balanced. A subset of responding clones appeared in pre-infection memory, suggesting cross-reactive memory joined.

Germline CDR1 SGHKS, CDR2 YYEKEE (reference sequence). CDR3 size: 14 residues. After removal of 3 bases from V and 0 bases from J, the junction contained 1 base not matched to a gene. The gene calls are TRBV5-5 and TRBJ2-3, with TRBD2 matching over 7 bases. This TCR came from a man in his late teens or twenties who had mild COVID-19 (a few samples of this study predate the infection). Cell type and time point are not known. The sample taken for sequencing was PBMCs or a T cell subset sorted from them (not recorded which). The CDR3 DNA reads TGTGCCAGCAGCTGGGGGGGAAGCACAGATACGCAGTATTTT. It translates to CASSWGGSTDTQYF. The full variable domain, rest sourced from reference TRBV5-5 and TRBJ2-3, is DAGVTQSPTHLIKTRGQQVTLRCSPISGHKSVSWYQQVLGQGPQFIFQYYEKEERGRGNFPDRFSARQFPNYSSELNVNALLLGDSALYLCASSWGGSTDTQYFGPGTRLTVL.